These T cell receptor beta chains were read from a single sample in a study of memory CD4+ T cells and cytomegalovirus serostatus. Some clones are missing from TCRdb's copy, which holds only in-frame ones; the method was immunoSEQ multiplex PCR. The sample records 45,000 to 50,000 clones, roughly 73% being singletons. The source material was memory CD4+ T cells from blood. The receptors derive from an adult in good health and CMV-seronegative. CDR3s include the opening cysteine and the closing phenylalanine or tryptophan. A D gene is named only where the DNA matches it firmly. Expanded clones get a size class; other rows say once, few or many, or leave the size out.

.	TRBV7-2	TRBJ2-1	.	TGTGCCAGCAGCTTCCGACAATCCTACAATGAGCAGTTCTTC	CASSFRQSYNEQFF
.	TRBV5-1	TRBJ2-7	TRBD1	TGCGCCAGCAGCAAGGGACAGGGTAGAGCGGACTACGAGCAGTACTTC	CASSKGQGRADYEQYF
.	TRBV6-6	TRBJ1-1	TRBD1	TGTGCCAGCAGACTCAAGCAGACAGGGGAGAACACTGAAGCTTTCTTT	CASRLKQTGENTEAFF
.	TRBV5-1	TRBJ2-3	TRBD2	TGCGCCAGCAGCCCGGGACTAGCGGAGCTAGATACGCAGTATTTT	CASSPGLAELDTQYF
.	TRBV2	TRBJ2-3	TRBD2	TGTGCCAGCAGTCGTACTAGCGGGGGGGCAGATACGCAGTATTTT	CASSRTSGGADTQYF
.	TRBV2	TRBJ2-5	.	TGTGCCAGCAGTGAATACGGGGCTTCGGAGACCCAGTACTTC	CASSEYGASETQYF
few	TRBV7-7	TRBJ2-1	.	TGTGCCAGCAGCCCCGGGCGCAATGAGCAGTTCTTC	CASSPGRNEQFF
.	TRBV9	TRBJ2-3	.	TGTGCCAGCAGTGCCGGCCCCCGCACAGATACGCAGTATTTT	CASSAGPRTDTQYF
once	TRBV5-1	TRBJ1-5	.	TGCGCCAGCAGCTTGGACAGCCCTAATCAGCCCCAGCATTTT	CASSLDSPNQPQHF
medium-sized	TRBV5-6	TRBJ1-2	.	TGTGCCAGCAGCTTGGATGTGGGGGAGAGCTATGGCTACACCTTC	CASSLDVGESYGYTF
.	TRBV25-1	TRBJ2-7	.	TGTGCCAGCAGTGGAGTGGCAGCCTACGAGCAGTACTTC	CASSGVAAYEQYF
.	TRBV30	TRBJ2-7	TRBD1	TGTGCCTGGAGAGGAGGGACAGGGCGAGTATTAGGGGCCTACGAGCAGTACTTC	CAWRGGTGRVLGAYEQYF
.	TRBV2	TRBJ2-4	.	TGTGCCAGCAGTGAAGAGTCCAAAAACATTCAGTACTTC	CASSEESKNIQYF
.	TRBV29-1	TRBJ2-2	TRBD2	TGCAGCGGCCGGGGGGGCCCGAACACCGGGGAGCTGTTTTTT	CSGRGGPNTGELFF
.	TRBV5-6	TRBJ2-3	.	TGTGCCAGCAGCTTTGGGGAGCGTTCTAGCACAGATACGCAGTATTTT	CASSFGERSSTDTQYF
.	TRBV29-1	TRBJ2-1	TRBD2	TGCAGCGGTCGACTAGCCCGCGATGAGCAGTTCTTC	CSGRLARDEQFF
.	TRBV11-2	TRBJ1-2	.	TGTGCCAGCAGCCCCGTCCGGGACACCACTAACTATGGCTACACCTTC	CASSPVRDTTNYGYTF
.	TRBV5-1	TRBJ1-2	.	TGCGCCAGCAGCTTCCATACGGAAGGCTATGGCTACACCTTC	CASSFHTEGYGYTF
once	TRBV18	TRBJ2-3	.	TGTGCCAGCTCACCCCAGGGGGGGGTTGATACGCAGTATTTT	CASSPQGGVDTQYF
.	TRBV9	TRBJ1-3	.	TGTGCCAGCAGCCCCCAAGTAGTCTCTGGAAACACCATATATTTT	CASSPQVVSGNTIYF
.	TRBV18	TRBJ1-1	.	TGTGCCAGCTCACCAGTCCCGGGACCGACTACTATTGGCACTGAAGCTTTCTTT	CASSPVPGPTTIGTEAFF
.	TRBV28	TRBJ2-7	.	TGTGCCAGCATCCCACCGGGACATCACTACGAGCAGTACTTC	CASIPPGHHYEQYF
.	TRBV18	TRBJ2-4	.	TGTGCCAGCTCAACTACAAACATTCAGTACTTC	CASSTTNIQYF
.	TRBV10-3	TRBJ2-5	TRBD2	TGTGCCATCAGTGAAGGGCTAGCGGGGGGAAACCAAGAGACCCAGTACTTC	CAISEGLAGGNQETQYF
.	TRBV30	TRBJ2-7	TRBD2	TGTGCCTGCCTCGGGACTAGCGGCGTATACGAGCAGTACTTC	CACLGTSGVYEQYF
.	TRBV7-9	TRBJ1-1	TRBD1	TGTGCCAGCAGCCCCCTCCGACAGGGGATCGGCACTGAAGCTTTCTTT	CASSPLRQGIGTEAFF
.	TRBV11-1	TRBJ2-5	TRBD2	TGTGCCAGCAGCCCGCGATTACTAGCGGGGGACGAGACCCAGTACTTC	CASSPRLLAGDETQYF
.	TRBV6-5	TRBJ2-1	.	TGTGCCAGCGGATACGGCTACAATGAGCAGTTCTTC	CASGYGYNEQFF
.	TRBV7-6	TRBJ1-4	.	TGTGCCAGCAGCTTAGGGGGAGTTAATGAAAAACTGTTTTTT	CASSLGGVNEKLFF
.	TRBV6-6	TRBJ2-1	.	TGTGCCAGCAGTTACTCGTCAGTCTACAATGAGCAGTTCTTC	CASSYSSVYNEQFF
few	TRBV5-1	TRBJ2-7	TRBD1	TGCGCCAGCGGAGCAGGGCAGGGGGCCTCCTACGAGCAGTACTTC	CASGAGQGASYEQYF
.	TRBV25-1	TRBJ2-7	.	TGTGCCAGCAGCGTCCGCGGGGCTAGCTCCTACGAGCAGTACTTC	CASSVRGASSYEQYF
once	TRBV28	TRBJ1-2	.	TGTGCCAGCAGTTTAAAACGTTACTATGGCTACACCTTC	CASSLKRYYGYTF
.	TRBV10-3	TRBJ2-5	.	TGTGCCATCAGTGAGACTTACGAGACCCAGTACTTC	CAISETYETQYF
few	TRBV5-5	TRBJ2-3	.	TGTGCCAGCAGCCGATACACAGATACGCAGTATTTT	CASSRYTDTQYF
.	TRBV30	TRBJ1-4	.	TGTGCCTGGAACTTGCCTCAGACACAAAATGAAAAACTGTTTTTT	CAWNLPQTQNEKLFF
.	TRBV9	TRBJ2-3	TRBD2	TGTGCCAGCAGCGTAGCTTTAGCGGGGAAGACCACAGATACGCAGTATTTT	CASSVALAGKTTDTQYF
.	TRBV1	TRBJ1-6	.	TGCACCAGCAGCCAAGATGAGAGGTGCTCCTATAATTCACCCCTCCACTTT	CTSSQDERCSYNSPLHF
.	TRBV6-5	TRBJ1-2	.	TGTGCCAGCAGTTACGGCGACTCCGTAGATGGCTACACCTTC	CASSYGDSVDGYTF
few	TRBV27	TRBJ1-2	.	TGTGCCAGCAGTTCCACACCGTTGGCCCCTGGCTACACCTTC	CASSSTPLAPGYTF
.	TRBV7-8	TRBJ2-1	.	TGTGCCAGCAGCTTCGGACAGTACAATGAGCAGTTCTTC	CASSFGQYNEQFF
.	TRBV2	TRBJ2-3	TRBD2	TGTGCCAGCAGTGAAGCGGCATGGCGGGAGGTGGTCTCAGATACGCAGTATTTT	CASSEAAWREVVSDTQYF
.	TRBV5-6	TRBJ1-6	TRBD1	TGTGCCAGCAGCCAGGGACAGGGGGATTCACCCCTCCACTTT	CASSQGQGDSPLHF
once	TRBV5-6	TRBJ2-2	TRBD2	TGTGCCAGCAGCCTATACGGGACTAGCGGGAGCGAGGGTCCCGGGGAGCTGTTTTTT	CASSLYGTSGSEGPGELFF
.	TRBV7-9	TRBJ1-1	TRBD1	TGTGCCAGCAGCTCCCGACAGGGGTGGACTGAAGCTTTCTTT	CASSSRQGWTEAFF
.	TRBV7-9	TRBJ2-3	.	TGTGCCAGCAGCTCCCGGGACTCCACAGATACGCAGTATTTT	CASSSRDSTDTQYF